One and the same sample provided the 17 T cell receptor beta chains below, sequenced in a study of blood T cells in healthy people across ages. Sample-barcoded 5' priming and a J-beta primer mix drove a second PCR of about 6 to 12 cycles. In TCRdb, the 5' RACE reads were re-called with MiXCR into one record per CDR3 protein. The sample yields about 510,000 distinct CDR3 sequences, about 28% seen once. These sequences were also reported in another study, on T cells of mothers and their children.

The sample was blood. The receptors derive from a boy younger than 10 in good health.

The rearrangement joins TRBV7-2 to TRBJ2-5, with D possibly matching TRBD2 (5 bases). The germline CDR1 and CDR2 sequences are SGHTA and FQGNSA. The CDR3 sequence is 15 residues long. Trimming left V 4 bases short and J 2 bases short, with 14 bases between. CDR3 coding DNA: TGTGCCAGCAGCTGGTACAGCGGAGATCAAGAGACCCAGTACTTC. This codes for CASSWYSGDQETQYF.

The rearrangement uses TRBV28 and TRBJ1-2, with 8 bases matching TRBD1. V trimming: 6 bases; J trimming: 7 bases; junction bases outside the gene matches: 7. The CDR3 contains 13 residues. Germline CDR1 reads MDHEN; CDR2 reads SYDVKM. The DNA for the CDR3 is TGTGCCAGCAGATCTACAGGGGGAACTGGCTACACCTTC. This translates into CASRSTGGTGYTF.

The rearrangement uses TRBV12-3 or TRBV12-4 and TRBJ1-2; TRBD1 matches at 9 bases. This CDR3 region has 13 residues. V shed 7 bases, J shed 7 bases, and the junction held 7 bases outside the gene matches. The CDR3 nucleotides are TGTGCCAGCAAACCGGGACAGGGAGCTGGCTACACCTTC. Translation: CASKPGQGAGYTF.

The CDR3 loop reads CSATQPTGSEQFF. Written as DNA, the CDR3 is TGCAGTGCTACCCAGCCAACGGGATCCGAGCAGTTCTTC. The chain employs TRBV20-1 and TRBJ2-1, with D possibly TRBD2 on 5 matching bases. The CDR3 has 13 amino acids. V lost 4 bases, J lost 10 bases, and 17 bases lay in between. Germline CDR1 reads DFQATT; CDR2 reads SNEGSKA (reference sequence).

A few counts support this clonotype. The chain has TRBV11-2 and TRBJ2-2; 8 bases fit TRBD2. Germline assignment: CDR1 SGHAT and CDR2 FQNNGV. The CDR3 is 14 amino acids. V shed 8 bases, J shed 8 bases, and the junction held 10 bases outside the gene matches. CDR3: CASGRGGKAGELFF. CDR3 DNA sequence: TGTGCCAGCGGCCGGGGGGGGAAGGCAGGGGAGCTGTTTTTT.

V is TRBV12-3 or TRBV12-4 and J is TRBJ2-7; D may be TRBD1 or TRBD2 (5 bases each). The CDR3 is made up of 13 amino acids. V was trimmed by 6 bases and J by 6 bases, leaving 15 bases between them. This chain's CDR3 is CASSPGTPVEQYF. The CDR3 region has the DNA TGTGCCAGCAGCCCCGGGACGCCGGTCGAGCAGTACTTC.

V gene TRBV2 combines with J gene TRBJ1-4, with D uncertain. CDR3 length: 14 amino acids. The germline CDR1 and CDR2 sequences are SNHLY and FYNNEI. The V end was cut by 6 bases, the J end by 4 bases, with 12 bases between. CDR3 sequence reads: CASSRNRDNEKLFF. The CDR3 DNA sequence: TGTGCCAGCAGCCGCAACAGAGATAATGAAAAACTGTTTTTT. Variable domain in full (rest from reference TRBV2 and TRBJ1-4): EPEVTQTPSHQVTQMGQEVILRCVPISNHLYFYWYRQILGQKVEFLVSFYNNEISEKSEIFDDQFSVERPDGSNFTLKIRSTKLEDSAMYFCASSRNRDNEKLFFGSGTQLSVL.

CDR3 region: CASRLGARGKGSSYNEQFF. The CDR3, as DNA: TGTGCCAGCAGACTAGGGGCCCGGGGGAAGGGAAGCTCCTACAATGAGCAGTTCTTC. The V gene is TRBV11-2, the J gene TRBJ2-1; D is perhaps TRBD2 (6 bases). CDR3 length equals 19 residues. The germline CDR1 and CDR2 sequences are SGHAT and FQNNGV. With 6 bases removed from V and 0 bases from J, the gap between germline ends came to 24 bases.

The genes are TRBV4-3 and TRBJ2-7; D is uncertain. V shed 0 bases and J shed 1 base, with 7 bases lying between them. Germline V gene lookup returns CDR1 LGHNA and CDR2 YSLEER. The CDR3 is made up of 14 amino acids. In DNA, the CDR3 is TGCGCCAGCAGCCAAGAAAGGGTTTCCTACGAGCAGTACTTC. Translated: CASSQERVSYEQYF.

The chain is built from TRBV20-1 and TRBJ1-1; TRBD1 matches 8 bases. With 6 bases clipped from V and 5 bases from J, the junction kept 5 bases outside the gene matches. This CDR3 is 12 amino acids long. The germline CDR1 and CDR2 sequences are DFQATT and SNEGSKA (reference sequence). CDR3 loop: CSARGRETEAFF. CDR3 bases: TGCAGTGCCAGGGGGCGGGAGACTGAAGCTTTCTTT.

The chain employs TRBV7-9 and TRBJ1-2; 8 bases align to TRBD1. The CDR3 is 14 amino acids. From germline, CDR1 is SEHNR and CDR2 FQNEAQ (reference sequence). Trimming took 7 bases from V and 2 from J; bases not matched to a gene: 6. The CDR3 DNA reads TGTGCCAGCACCGAAGACAGGGGAAACTATGGCTACACCTTC. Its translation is CASTEDRGNYGYTF.

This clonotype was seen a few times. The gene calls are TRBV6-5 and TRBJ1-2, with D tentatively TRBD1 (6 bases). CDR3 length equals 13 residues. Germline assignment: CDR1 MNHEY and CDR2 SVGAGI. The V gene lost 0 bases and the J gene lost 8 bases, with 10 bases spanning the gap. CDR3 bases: TGTGCCAGCAGTTACTCGCCGACAGGAGGCTACACCTTC. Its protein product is CASSYSPTGGYTF.

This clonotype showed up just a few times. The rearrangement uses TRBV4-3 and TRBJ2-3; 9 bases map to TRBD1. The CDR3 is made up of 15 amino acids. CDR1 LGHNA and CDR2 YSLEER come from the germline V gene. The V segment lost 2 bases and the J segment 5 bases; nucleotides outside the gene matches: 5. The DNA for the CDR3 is TGCGCCAGCAGCCAAACCGGGACAGGGTTAGATACGCAGTATTTT. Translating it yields CASSQTGTGLDTQYF.

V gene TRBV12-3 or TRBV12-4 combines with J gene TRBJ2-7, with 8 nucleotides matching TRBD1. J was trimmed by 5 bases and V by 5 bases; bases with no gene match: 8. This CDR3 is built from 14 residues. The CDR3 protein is CASSPWTGQDEQYF. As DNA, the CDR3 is TGTGCCAGCAGTCCGTGGACAGGGCAGGACGAGCAGTACTTC.

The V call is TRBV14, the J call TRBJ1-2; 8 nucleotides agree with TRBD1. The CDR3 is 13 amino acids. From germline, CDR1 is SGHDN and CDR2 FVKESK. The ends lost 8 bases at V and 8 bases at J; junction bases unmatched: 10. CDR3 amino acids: CASRNQGAPGYTF. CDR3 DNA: TGTGCCAGCCGGAACCAGGGGGCTCCCGGCTACACCTTC. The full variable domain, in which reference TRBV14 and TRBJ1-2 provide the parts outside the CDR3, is EAGVTQFPSHSVIEKGQTVTLRCDPISGHDNLYWYRRVMGKEIKFLLHFVKESKQDESGMPNNRFLAERTGGTYSTLKVQPAELEDSGVYFCASRNQGAPGYTFGSGTRLTVV.

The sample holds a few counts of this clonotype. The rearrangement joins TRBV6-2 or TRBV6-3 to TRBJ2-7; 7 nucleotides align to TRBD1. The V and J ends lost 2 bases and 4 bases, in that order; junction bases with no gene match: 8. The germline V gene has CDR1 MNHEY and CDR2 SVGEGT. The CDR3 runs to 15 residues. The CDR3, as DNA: TGTGCCAGCAGTTACAAGGGGGACAGAGGTTACGAGCAGTACTTC. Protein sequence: CASSYKGDRGYEQYF.

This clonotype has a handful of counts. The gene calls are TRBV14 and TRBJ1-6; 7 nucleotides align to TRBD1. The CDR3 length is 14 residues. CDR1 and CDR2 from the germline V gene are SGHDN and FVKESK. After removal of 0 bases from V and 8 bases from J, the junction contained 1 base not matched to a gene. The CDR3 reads CASSQERGHSPLHF. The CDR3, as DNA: TGTGCCAGCAGCCAAGAAAGGGGGCATTCACCCCTCCACTTT.